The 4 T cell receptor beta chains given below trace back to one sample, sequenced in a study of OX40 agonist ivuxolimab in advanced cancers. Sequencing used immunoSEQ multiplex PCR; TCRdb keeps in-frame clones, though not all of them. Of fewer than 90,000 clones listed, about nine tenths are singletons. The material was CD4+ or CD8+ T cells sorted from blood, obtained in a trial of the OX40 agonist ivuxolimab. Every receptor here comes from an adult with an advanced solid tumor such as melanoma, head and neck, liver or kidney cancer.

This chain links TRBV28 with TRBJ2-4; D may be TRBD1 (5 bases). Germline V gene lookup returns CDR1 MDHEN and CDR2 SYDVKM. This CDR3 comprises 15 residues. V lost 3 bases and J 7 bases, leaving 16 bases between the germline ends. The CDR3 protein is CASSFLGRKGNIQYF. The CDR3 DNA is TGTGCCAGCAGTTTTCTTGGCAGGAAGGGGAACATTCAGTACTTC.

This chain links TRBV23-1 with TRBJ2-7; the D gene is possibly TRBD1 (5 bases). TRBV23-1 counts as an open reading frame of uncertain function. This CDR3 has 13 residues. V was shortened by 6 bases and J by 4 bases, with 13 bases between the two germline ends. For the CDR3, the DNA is TGCGCCAGCAGCCACCCCGGACAATACGAGCAGTACTTC. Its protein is CASSHPGQYEQYF.

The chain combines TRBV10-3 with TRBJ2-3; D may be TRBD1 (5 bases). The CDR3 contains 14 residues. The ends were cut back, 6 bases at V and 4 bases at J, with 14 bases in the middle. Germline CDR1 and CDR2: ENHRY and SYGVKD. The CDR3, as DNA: TGTGCCATCAGCGGTCAGGGTCTCCCAGATACGCAGTATTTT. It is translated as CAISGQGLPDTQYF.

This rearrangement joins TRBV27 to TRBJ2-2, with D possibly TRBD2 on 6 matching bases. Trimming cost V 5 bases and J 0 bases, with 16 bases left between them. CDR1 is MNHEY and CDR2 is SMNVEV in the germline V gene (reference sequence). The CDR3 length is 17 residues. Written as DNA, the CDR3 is TGTGCCAGCAGTGCCCCCTCGGGCGGGGCGAACACCGGGGAGCTGTTTTTT. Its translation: CASSAPSGGANTGELFF.